What follows are 30 T cell receptor beta chains derived from one specimen sequenced in a study of CD8+ T cells in alopecia areata. Investigators isolated RNA and reverse transcribed it into cDNA to act as the sequencing template. TCRdb's copy holds only in-frame clones and misses some; the assay was immunoSEQ multiplex PCR. The repertoire has around 100,000 clones, under 60% of them found once; the top ten carry 12%. Noted treatment: oral pan-JAK inhibitor, 5-10 mg twice daily. The sequencing here drew on CD8+ T cells sorted from blood, taken at week 24, from a patient treated with tofacitinib. These receptors were taken from a human donor with alopecia areata.

This chain joins TRBV7-8 and TRBJ1-1; a possible D gene is TRBD1 (5 bases). The germline V gene has CDR1 SGHVS and CDR2 FQNEAQ. This CDR3 is built from 15 residues. V lost 1 base, J lost 5 bases, and 14 bases lay in between. In DNA form, the CDR3 reads TGTGCCAGCAGCTTAGTCGGGGGTCCGGGAACTGAAGCTTTCTTT. Its translation: CASSLVGGPGTEAFF.

This chain connects TRBV7-9 to TRBJ2-7; 10 positions agree with TRBD1. Per the germline V gene, CDR1 is SEHNR and CDR2 is FQNEAQ (reference sequence). V shed 5 bases, J shed 6 bases, and the junction held 7 bases outside the gene matches. The CDR3 has 14 amino acids. This chain's CDR3 is CASSSWDRGGEQYF. The CDR3, as DNA: TGTGCCAGCAGCAGCTGGGACAGGGGAGGCGAGCAGTACTTC.

The chain is built from TRBV10-3 and TRBJ2-7; 8 bases are a match to TRBD1. The germline gives CDR1 ENHRY, CDR2 SYGVKD. Trimming at V came to 5 bases and at J to 0 bases, leaving 15 bases not matched to a gene. CDR3 size: 18 residues. The CDR3 sequence is CAISRMDRDPRSSYEQYF. CDR3 nucleotides: TGTGCCATCAGTCGTATGGACAGGGACCCTAGGAGCTCCTACGAGCAGTACTTC.

Many counts were recorded for this clone. The chain has TRBV6-1 and TRBJ1-6, with D unclear. This CDR3 spans 14 amino acids. Germline V CDR1 and CDR2: MNHNS, SASEGT. V was pared by 7 bases and J by 5 bases, with 12 bases between. The DNA of the CDR3 is TGTGCCAGCACTCCCGGACGGGATAATTCACCCCTCCACTTT. Translating gives CASTPGRDNSPLHF.

This clone was recorded at least ten times. The J gene is TRBJ1-4, the V gene TRBV7-3; TRBD1 matches 9 bases. This CDR3 region has 15 residues. Germline CDR1 is SGHTA and CDR2 is FQGTGA. Trimming at V came to 6 bases and at J to 5 bases, leaving 7 bases not matched to a gene. The DNA of the CDR3 is TGTGCCAGCAGTCACGGGACAGGGAAAAATGAAAAACTGTTTTTT. This codes for CASSHGTGKNEKLFF.

V is TRBV6-5 and J is TRBJ2-7; D assignment may be TRBD1 or TRBD2 (5 bases each). The length of the CDR3 is 13 residues. Deletions cut 0 bases from V and 7 bases from J, with 10 bases between. Germline V gene data show CDR1 as MNHEY and CDR2 as SVGAGI. The CDR3 is CASSYSTEGEQYF. The CDR3 nucleotides are TGTGCCAGCAGTTACTCGACAGAGGGGGAGCAGTACTTC.

The chain links TRBV7-6 to TRBJ1-1; 9 bases map to TRBD1. There are 15 residues in the CDR3. Per the germline V gene, CDR1 is SGHVS and CDR2 is FNYEAQ. Trimming at V came to 5 bases and at J to 2 bases, leaving 6 bases not matched to a gene. CDR3 loop: CASSLGTGSNTEAFF. The CDR3 nucleotides are TGTGCCAGCAGCCTTGGGACAGGGAGCAACACTGAAGCTTTCTTT. Full variable domain (remainder filled in from reference TRBV7-6 and TRBJ1-1): GAGVSQSPRYKVTKRGQDVALRCDPISGHVSLYWYRQALGQGPEFLTYFNYEAQQDKSGLPNDRFSAERPEGSISTLTIQRTEQRDSAMYRCASSLGTGSNTEAFFGQGTRLTVV.

V gene TRBV5-8 combines with J gene TRBJ1-6, with D unresolved. The CDR3 contains 17 residues. Trimming shortened V by 0 bases and J by 5 bases, and 15 bases separated the two germline ends. Germline V lookup: CDR1 SGHTS, CDR2 YDEGEE. The CDR3 DNA reads as TGTGCCAGCAGCTTGGGACCGAATCAAGGCAATAATTCACCCCTCCACTTT. Protein: CASSLGPNQGNNSPLHF.

The chain couples TRBV11-2 to TRBJ2-3; D is unresolved. Germline loops: CDR1 SGHAT, CDR2 FQNNGV. The V and J ends lost 1 base and 6 bases respectively, with 5 bases between them. This CDR3 is built from 12 residues. Written as DNA, the CDR3 is TGTGCCAGCAGCTTAGCAGTGGATACGCAGTATTTT. Its protein is CASSLAVDTQYF.

The J gene is TRBJ2-6, the V gene TRBV14; D may be TRBD1 (6 bases). CDR1 and CDR2 (germline): SGHDN, FVKESK. The CDR3 is 16 residues long. Trimming removed 6 bases from V and 0 bases from J, with 12 bases in between. The CDR3 DNA reads TGTGCCAGCAGACAGGGACCAACCTCTGGGGCCAACGTCCTGACTTTC. The encoded protein is CASRQGPTSGANVLTF.

The V gene is TRBV30, the J gene TRBJ1-1, with D uncertain. CDR1 is GTSNPN, CDR2 SVGIG, per germline (reference sequence). Trimming shortened V by 3 bases and J by 8 bases, and 10 bases separated the two germline ends. The CDR3 runs 11 residues. CDR3 nucleotides: TGTGCCTGGAGGGCGACTGTCGAAGCTTTCTTT. Translation gives CAWRATVEAFF.

The V call is TRBV30, the J call TRBJ1-2; 7 positions agree with TRBD1. The CDR3 contains 11 residues. Trimming removed 2 bases from V and 8 bases from J; junction bases left unmatched: 2. Per the germline V gene, CDR1 is GTSNPN and CDR2 is SVGIG (reference sequence). The CDR3 DNA follows: TGTGCCTGGAGTACAGGGGCCGGCTACACCTTC. Translating it yields CAWSTGAGYTF.

CDR3 sequence: CASSLQELPYEQYF. The CDR3 DNA is TGTGCCAGCAGCCTACAGGAGTTACCCTACGAGCAGTACTTC. The chain couples TRBV5-5 to TRBJ2-7, with D perhaps matching TRBD1 (5 bases). Trimming shortened V by 4 bases and J by 2 bases, and 13 bases separated the two germline ends. Germline CDR1 SGHKS, CDR2 YYEKEE (reference sequence). The CDR3 length is 14 residues.

A few counts support this clone. The chain couples TRBV9 to TRBJ2-3; perhaps TRBD2 as D (6 bases). Trimming removed 4 bases from V and 8 bases from J, with 8 bases in between. The CDR3 loop spans 11 amino acids. The germline CDR1 and CDR2 sequences are SGDLS and YYNGEE. The CDR3 sequence is CASSLGGTQYF. CDR3 DNA sequence: TGTGCCAGCAGCTTGGGGGGTACGCAGTATTTT.

The chain links TRBV23-1 to TRBJ2-7; tentatively, D is TRBD1 (6 bases). TRBV23-1 is an ORF, with its function uncertain. V lost 10 bases, J lost 0 bases, and 13 bases lay in between. This CDR3 is 13 amino acids long. This chain's CDR3 is CATGQRCSYEQYF. CDR3 bases: TGCGCCACCGGACAGCGCTGCTCCTACGAGCAGTACTTC.

The chain combines TRBV2 with TRBJ2-2; 9 positions match TRBD2. Per the germline V gene, CDR1 is SNHLY and CDR2 is FYNNEI. After removal of 0 bases from V and 2 bases from J, the junction contained 4 bases not matched to a gene. The CDR3 is 17 residues long. Here the CDR3 DNA reads TGTGCCAGCAGTGAAGCGCGGGAGGGGGCCAACACCGGGGAGCTGTTTTTT. Amino acids: CASSEAREGANTGELFF. The variable domain in full, completed from reference TRBV2 and TRBJ2-2, reads EPEVTQTPSHQVTQMGQEVILRCVPISNHLYFYWYRQILGQKVEFLVSFYNNEISEKSEIFDDQFSVERPDGSNFTLKIRSTKLEDSAMYFCASSEAREGANTGELFFGEGSRLTVL.

This chain links TRBV19 with TRBJ1-2; 7 bases are a match to TRBD1. Germline loops: CDR1 LNHDA, CDR2 SQIVND (reference sequence). There are 13 residues in the CDR3. V trimming: 5 bases; J trimming: 8 bases; junction bases outside the gene matches: 8. The CDR3, as DNA: TGTGCCAGTAGTTGGGACAGCTACCAAGGCTACACCTTC. Translating gives CASSWDSYQGYTF.

The table lists this clone with a count of one. The chain joins TRBV2 to TRBJ1-2, with D hard to call. This CDR3 contains 17 residues. V lost 2 bases, J lost 0 bases, and 16 bases lay in between. Germline CDR1 SNHLY, CDR2 FYNNEI. CDR3 region: CASSEPPATGANYGYTF. CDR3 sequence (DNA): TGTGCCAGCAGTGAACCACCCGCCACGGGCGCTAACTATGGCTACACCTTC.

The chain combines TRBV4-1 with TRBJ1-2, with D possibly TRBD1 on 5 matching bases. The germline CDR1 and CDR2 sequences are MGHRA and YSYEKL. The ends were cut back, 1 base at V and 3 bases at J, with 12 bases in the middle. CDR3 length: 15 amino acids. The DNA for the CDR3 is TGCGCCAGCAGCCAAGCGTATGGCAGGGACTATGGCTACACCTTC. Protein sequence: CASSQAYGRDYGYTF.

The V and J genes are TRBV6-5 and TRBJ1-1; weak D call: TRBD1 (5 bases). The V gene's germline CDR1 is MNHEY and CDR2 SVGAGI. The CDR3 has 14 residues. V lost 2 bases and J lost 8, with 15 bases in between. The CDR3 coding sequence is TGTGCCAGCAGTTACGTCGGGGGTTTAAAAGAAGCTTTCTTT. Protein product: CASSYVGGLKEAFF.

The chain recombines TRBV5-6 with TRBJ1-5; weak D call: TRBD1 (6 bases). CDR1 and CDR2 from the germline V gene are SGHDT and YYEEEE. This CDR3 comprises 13 residues. V was shortened by 4 bases and J by 4 bases, with 9 bases between the two germline ends. CDR3 bases: TGTGCCAGCAGCGACCAGGGGAATCAGCCCCAGCATTTT. Translation gives CASSDQGNQPQHF.

The chain recombines TRBV5-1 with TRBJ2-2; 10 positions agree with TRBD1. With V trimmed by 4 bases and J by 6 bases, 12 bases remained unmatched. CDR3 length: 17 residues. Germline V gene data show CDR1 as SGHRS and CDR2 as YFSETQ. CDR3 in DNA: TGCGCCAGCAGCCGTCCCGGGACAGGGGCCGGGCCCGGGGAGCTGTTTTTT. The encoded protein is CASSRPGTGAGPGELFF. The full variable domain, with the rest looked up from reference TRBV5-1 and TRBJ2-2, is KAGVTQTPRYLIKTRGQQVTLSCSPISGHRSVSWYQQTPGQGLQFLFEYFSETQRNKGNFPGRFSGRQFSNSRSEMNVSTLELGDSALYLCASSRPGTGAGPGELFFGEGSRLTVL.

The rearrangement uses TRBV30 and TRBJ2-3, with D possibly TRBD2 on 5 matching bases. Trimming took off 5 bases at V and 3 bases at J, with 18 bases between the two ends. The germline gives CDR1 GTSNPN, CDR2 SVGIG (reference sequence). The CDR3 runs to 15 residues. This CDR3 reads CAWCPRAGLTDTQYF. Here the CDR3 DNA reads TGTGCCTGGTGTCCGAGGGCGGGCTTGACAGATACGCAGTATTTT.

This clone came up a few times. The chain is built from TRBV29-1 and TRBJ2-5; TRBD2 matches at 9 bases. The V gene's germline CDR1 is SQVTM and CDR2 ANQGSEA. The CDR3 spans 15 residues. V lost 4 bases to trimming and J lost 5 bases; unmatched junction nucleotides: 11. CDR3 in amino acids: CSVVPLFAGGETQYF. The CDR3, as DNA: TGCAGCGTTGTCCCTCTTTTTGCGGGGGGGGAGACCCAGTACTTC.

The rearrangement links TRBV30 to TRBJ2-7; tentatively, D is TRBD1 or TRBD2 (5 bases each). CDR3 length: 12 residues. The germline gives CDR1 GTSNPN, CDR2 SVGIG (reference sequence). With 4 bases removed from V and 6 bases from J, the gap between germline ends came to 13 bases. CDR3 sequence reads: CAWTRGDGEQYF. CDR3 sequence (DNA): TGTGCCTGGACCAGAGGGGATGGCGAGCAGTACTTC.

This chain connects TRBV30 to TRBJ2-1; no clear D gene. V was pared by 0 bases and J by 7 bases, with 10 bases between. Germline values: CDR1 GTSNPN, CDR2 SVGIG (reference sequence). This CDR3 spans 13 amino acids. The CDR3 bases are TGTGCCTGGAGTGTACTTCCGGGTAATGAGCAGTTCTTC. Translation gives CAWSVLPGNEQFF.

V gene TRBV2 combines with J gene TRBJ1-6, with TRBD1 as a possible D gene (5 bases). CDR3 size: 16 residues. The germline V and J ends were trimmed by 5 bases and 5 bases, with 16 bases remaining between them. Germline CDR1 is SNHLY and CDR2 is FYNNEI. CDR3 loop: CASSSRGAGDNSPLHF. The CDR3 DNA sequence: TGTGCCAGCAGTAGTCGGGGCGCGGGGGATAATTCACCCCTCCACTTT.

The rearrangement joins TRBV6-6 to TRBJ2-7; the D is unclear. Germline V lookup: CDR1 MNHNY, CDR2 SVGAGI (reference sequence). V was pared by 0 bases and J by 0 bases, with 3 bases between. The CDR3 has 13 amino acids. CDR3 sequence reads: CASSYSNSYEQYF. CDR3 DNA: TGTGCCAGCAGTTACTCGAACTCCTACGAGCAGTACTTC.

This clone has just a few counts. The rearrangement links TRBV5-1 to TRBJ1-2; tentative D call: TRBD1 (5 bases). Trimming took 2 bases from V and 0 from J, leaving 11 bases between them. Germline loops: CDR1 SGHRS, CDR2 YFSETQ. This CDR3 has 15 residues. The DNA of the CDR3 is TGCGCCAGCAGCTTAAGTCAGGGCTCTAACTATGGCTACACCTTC. It is translated as CASSLSQGSNYGYTF.

This chain uses TRBV19 with TRBJ2-1, with a tentative D call TRBD2 (5 bases). The ends were cut back, 10 bases at V and 6 bases at J, with 16 bases in the middle. Germline CDR1 reads LNHDA; CDR2 reads SQIVND (reference sequence). There are 13 residues in the CDR3. The CDR3 DNA reads as TGTGCCACCTCCCACGGGATCGGCAATGAGCAGTTCTTC. Protein sequence: CATSHGIGNEQFF. The full variable domain, with the rest looked up from reference TRBV19 and TRBJ2-1, is DGGITQSPKYLFRKEGQNVTLSCEQNLNHDAMYWYRQDPGQGLRLIYYSQIVNDFQKGDIAEGYSVSREKKESFPLTVTSAQKNPTAFYLCATSHGIGNEQFFGPGTRLTVL.